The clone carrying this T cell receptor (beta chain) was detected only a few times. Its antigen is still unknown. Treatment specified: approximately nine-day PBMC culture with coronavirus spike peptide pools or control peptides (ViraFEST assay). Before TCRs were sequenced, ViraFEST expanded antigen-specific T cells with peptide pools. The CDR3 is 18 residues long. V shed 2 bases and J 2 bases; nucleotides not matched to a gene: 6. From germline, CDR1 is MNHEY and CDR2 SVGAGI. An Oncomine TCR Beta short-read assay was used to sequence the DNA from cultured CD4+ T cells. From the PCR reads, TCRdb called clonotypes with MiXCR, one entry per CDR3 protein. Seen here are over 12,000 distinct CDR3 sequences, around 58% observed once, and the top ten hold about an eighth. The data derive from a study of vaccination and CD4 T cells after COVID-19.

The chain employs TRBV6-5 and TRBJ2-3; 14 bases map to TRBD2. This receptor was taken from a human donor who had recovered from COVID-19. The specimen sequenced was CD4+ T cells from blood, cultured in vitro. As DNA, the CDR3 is TGTGCCAGCAGTTACCGCGGGACTAGCGGGAGATACACAGATACGCAGTATTTT. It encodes CASSYRGTSGRYTDTQYF.